The TCR beta chain described here comes from a study of shared clonotypes between healthy human individuals. The data were produced by immunoSEQ multiplex PCR, yet TCRdb's version contains in-frame clones alone and is incomplete. This sample has some 200,000 clones, with approximately 70% found just once. Subsets obtained from CD4+ cells comprised CD45RA+ naive and CD45RA-negative memory cells. Points on this clone: Other DNA sequences in the same sample also yield this CDR3.

The TCR sequence derives from a man aged 25-45 years in good health. Sequencing was performed on memory CD4+ T cells sorted from blood. Subset reported: CD45RA-negative fraction.

The CDR3 DNA reads as TGCGCCAGCAGCTTGGCCGGAGGGGAAGATACGCAGTATTTT. Translated: CASSLAGGEDTQYF. This chain connects TRBV5-1 to TRBJ2-3; D is perhaps TRBD2 (6 bases). V gave up 0 bases and J gave up 5 bases, with 10 bases separating them. CDR1 is SGHRS, CDR2 YFSETQ, per germline. CDR3 length: 14 residues.